Listed here are 29 T cell receptor beta chains from one sample, sequenced in a study of blood T cells in healthy people across ages. A second 7 to 11 cycle PCR used barcoded and J-beta primers. TCRdb independently ran MiXCR on the 5' RACE reads; one entry per CDR3 protein. The sample yields roughly 1,800,000 distinct CDR3 sequences, 49% seen once. The sequencing input was blood. The receptor source for this set is a woman between 40 and 55 years old in good health.

This sequence joins TRBV20-1 and TRBJ2-7; D is perhaps TRBD2 (5 bases). The DNA end favors TRBJ2-5, so the J call may be wrong. The germline CDR1 and CDR2 sequences are DFQATT and SNEGSKA (reference sequence). The CDR3 is made up of 13 amino acids. The CDR3 nucleotides are TGCAGTGGTACCGTACTAGTCCGGGAGACCCAGTACTTC. Residues: CSGTVLVRETQYF.

To note about this clonotype: The junction differs from germline at one of its ends, possibly a read error. The chain couples TRBV5-5 to TRBJ2-1, with unresolved D. CDR3 length equals 12 residues. CDR1 is SGHKS and CDR2 is YYEKEE in the germline V gene (reference sequence). DNA of the CDR3: TGTGCCAGCAAACCCAACTACAATGCGCAGTTCTTC. Translation: CASKPNYNAQFF.

This sequence joins TRBV3-1 and TRBJ2-3, with 13 bases matching TRBD2. With V trimmed by 1 base and J by 5 bases, 12 bases remained unmatched. The germline V gene encodes CDR1 LGHDT and CDR2 YNNKEL (reference sequence). This CDR3 is 19 amino acids long. For the CDR3, the DNA is TGTGCCAGCAGCCAAGTAACTAGCGGGGGGGTCGATTGGGGAGATACGCAGTATTTT. Amino acid sequence: CASSQVTSGGVDWGDTQYF.

The chain joins TRBV5-1 to TRBJ1-2; TRBD1 matches at 9 bases. CDR3 length equals 14 residues. Germline CDR1 is SGHRS and CDR2 is YFSETQ. The J segment lost 5 bases and the V segment lost 0 bases, leaving 2 bases of the junction unmatched. The CDR3 loop is CASSLEGTGYGYTF. CDR3 in DNA: TGCGCCAGCAGCTTGGAAGGGACAGGGTATGGCTACACCTTC.

This clonotype appeared a few times. The chain employs TRBV28 and TRBJ2-4; 7 nucleotides agree with TRBD1. Matching the DNA end better, TRBJ2-5 makes the J call doubtful. The length of the CDR3 is 16 residues. The V gene's germline CDR1 is MDHEN and CDR2 SYDVKM. CDR3: CASTDRVRGIGETQYF. As DNA, the CDR3 is TGTGCCAGCACCGATAGGGTCAGGGGGATTGGAGAGACCCAGTACTTC.

Comments on this clonotype: With a much larger clone just one base away, this may be a read error. The chain uses TRBV12-3 or TRBV12-4 and TRBJ2-3, with 7 bases that match TRBD2. This CDR3 comprises 16 residues. V was clipped by 5 bases and J by 1 base; unmatched bases: 9. The CDR3 DNA follows: TGTGCCAGCAGTAGAGGGGCGGGAGTTGGCACAGATACGCAGTATTTT. As protein: CASSRGAGVGTDTQYF.

This clonotype was seen more than once but under ten times. The chain combines TRBV12-3 or TRBV12-4 with TRBJ2-7, with 8 bases identical to TRBD1. The CDR3 loop spans 15 amino acids. Trimming took 3 bases from V and 2 from J; bases not matched to a gene: 6. The CDR3 nucleotides read TGTGCCAGCAGTTTTGGACAGGGAACCGCCTACGAGCAGTACTTC. Residues: CASSFGQGTAYEQYF.

The chain joins TRBV6-2 or TRBV6-3 to TRBJ2-5; D assignment may be TRBD1 or TRBD2 (5 bases each). V shed 5 bases and J shed 2 bases, with 12 bases lying between them. CDR1 MNHEY and CDR2 SVGEGT come from the germline V gene. This CDR3 is built from 14 residues. DNA of the CDR3: TGTGCCAGCAGTCATGTTGGGGGTCAAGAGACCCAGTACTTC. Translation: CASSHVGGQETQYF.

This clonotype was counted only a few times. The chain combines TRBV16 with TRBJ2-6; 7 bases are shared with TRBD1. Germline loops: CDR1 KGHSY, CDR2 FQNENV. V lost 4 bases to trimming and J lost 2 bases; unmatched junction nucleotides: 5. The CDR3 has 16 residues. The CDR3 is CASSLQGSTGANVLTF. DNA of the CDR3: TGTGCCAGCAGCCTACAGGGGTCGACTGGGGCCAACGTCCTGACTTTC.

This chain uses TRBV20-1 with TRBJ1-4; 7 bases agree with TRBD1. The V gene's germline CDR1 is DFQATT and CDR2 SNEGSKA (reference sequence). The CDR3 totals 11 residues. V lost 6 bases and J lost 13; bases outside the gene matches: 8. CDR3 loop: CSARGGRGLFF. In DNA form, the CDR3 reads TGCAGTGCACGAGGGGGCCGAGGACTGTTTTTT.

This clonotype has just a few counts. The chain links TRBV10-3 to TRBJ2-5; D tentatively fits TRBD1 or TRBD2 (5 bases each). The V gene's germline CDR1 is ENHRY and CDR2 SYGVKD. This CDR3 comprises 15 residues. V lost 0 bases and J lost 2, with 10 bases in between. Written as DNA, the CDR3 is TGTGCCATCAGTGAGTCAGGTGGGGGTCAAGAGACCCAGTACTTC. This gives the protein CAISESGGGQETQYF.

This chain links TRBV24-1 with TRBJ1-1, with D uncertain. The germline V gene has CDR1 KGHDR and CDR2 SFDVKD. Deletions cut 2 bases from V and 7 bases from J, with 4 bases between. The CDR3 sequence is 11 residues long. In nucleotides, the CDR3 is TGTGCCACCAGTGATTATAATGAAGCTTTCTTT. Protein sequence: CATSDYNEAFF.

As regards this clonotype: One end of the junction fails to match germline, which may point to a read error. J is TRBJ2-1 and V is TRBV12-3 or TRBV12-4, with 8 bases identical to TRBD1. The CDR3 has 15 residues. The CDR3: CASSLGTGTYDEQFF. For the CDR3, the DNA is TGTGCCAGCAGTTTAGGGACAGGGACCTACGATGAGCAGTTCTTC.

This clonotype was detected a few times. V gene TRBV25-1 combines with J gene TRBJ2-3, with D unresolved. The CDR3 contains 13 residues. In germline, CDR1 is MGHDK, CDR2 SYGVNS. V lost 4 bases and J lost 1, with 6 bases in between. The DNA for the CDR3 is TGTGCCAGCAGTGGGGTCGGCACAGATACGCAGTATTTT. Residues: CASSGVGTDTQYF.

V gene TRBV3-1 combines with J gene TRBJ2-3; D may be TRBD2 (7 bases). CDR3 size: 15 residues. Germline values: CDR1 LGHDT, CDR2 YNNKEL (reference sequence). V lost 4 bases, J lost 5 bases, and 16 bases lay in between. As DNA, the CDR3 is TGTGCCAGCAGCCTCCAAGGGGGGGGGGTAGATACGCAGTATTTT. Translating gives CASSLQGGGVDTQYF.

This rearrangement joins TRBV20-1 to TRBJ2-1; 8 positions agree with TRBD2. The germline V gene has CDR1 DFQATT and CDR2 SNEGSKA (reference sequence). The CDR3 has 14 amino acids. Trimming took 7 bases from V and 0 from J; bases not matched to a gene: 5. The CDR3 nucleotides are TGCAGTGGCAACGGGGGGGCCTCCTACAATGAGCAGTTCTTC. Amino acid sequence: CSGNGGASYNEQFF.

This clonotype was seen just once. The V gene is TRBV20-1, the J gene TRBJ2-7; no firm D call. Germline V gives CDR1 DFQATT, CDR2 SNEGSKA (reference sequence). This CDR3 is built from 15 residues. The V and J ends lost 5 bases and 0 bases respectively, with 17 bases between them. CDR3 nucleotides: TGCAGTGCTGGGGAAAGACGCGAGAGCTCCTACGAGCAGTACTTC. Protein sequence: CSAGERRESSYEQYF.

The V and J genes are TRBV10-3 and TRBJ1-4; tentatively, D is TRBD1 (5 bases). The CDR3 has 13 residues. Trimming took 9 bases from V and 8 from J, leaving 16 bases between them. CDR1 and CDR2 (germline): ENHRY, SYGVKD. The DNA of the CDR3 is TGTGCCATAACCCACGGCCCAGGGGAAAAACTGTTTTTT. This sequence encodes CAITHGPGEKLFF.

This clonotype showed up just a few times. For the CDR3, the DNA is TGTGCCAGCAGGGGGAGGAACATTCAGTACTTC. Its protein is CASRGRNIQYF. The chain combines TRBV2 with TRBJ2-4, with D maybe TRBD2 (6 bases). V lost 6 bases and J lost 7, with 7 bases in between. This CDR3 region has 11 residues. Germline V lookup: CDR1 SNHLY, CDR2 FYNNEI.

This rearrangement joins TRBV28 to TRBJ2-1, with 7 nucleotides matching TRBD1. V lost 7 bases to trimming and J lost 1 base; unmatched junction nucleotides: 10. The CDR3 extends over 16 amino acids. CDR1 and CDR2 (germline): MDHEN, SYDVKM. CDR3 in DNA: TGTGCCAGCAATCCGAGGACAGGCCTATCCTACAATGAGCAGTTCTTC. This encodes CASNPRTGLSYNEQFF. The entire variable domain, with the rest obtained from reference TRBV28 and TRBJ2-1, is as follows: DVKVTQSSRYLVKRTGEKVFLECVQDMDHENMFWYRQDPGLGLRLIYFSYDVKMKEKGDIPEGYSVSREKKERFSLILESASTNQTSMYLCASNPRTGLSYNEQFFGPGTRLTVL.

The rearrangement uses TRBV4-2 and TRBJ1-2; 8 bases map to TRBD1. The CDR3 length is 15 residues. V lost 0 bases and J lost 7; bases outside the gene matches: 7. Germline V gives CDR1 LGHNA, CDR2 YNFKEQ. The DNA for the CDR3 is TGTGCCAGCAGCCAAGATAGTCAGGGGGCGATTGGCTACACCTTC. It codes for CASSQDSQGAIGYTF.

The gene calls are TRBV6-5 and TRBJ2-4; 7 nucleotides match TRBD2. The assigned J gene may be wrong: the sequence end matches TRBJ2-7 better. Germline assignment: CDR1 MNHEY and CDR2 SVGAGI. The CDR3 has 14 amino acids. CDR3 in DNA: TGTGCCAGCACTAAAGCGGGGATCCCCTACGAGCAGTACTTC. As protein: CASTKAGIPYEQYF.

V and J are TRBV9 and TRBJ2-7; possible D gene TRBD1, 5 bases. V was cut by 4 bases and J by 5 bases, with 13 bases left in between. The CDR3 covers 13 residues. In germline, CDR1 is SGDLS, CDR2 YYNGEE. For the CDR3, the DNA is TGTGCCAGCAGCCCACATGGGGCAGACGAGCAGTACTTC. Translation: CASSPHGADEQYF.

CDR3 sequence reads: CASSLSFPIYEQYF. Written as DNA, the CDR3 is TGTGCCAGCAGTTTATCGTTTCCTATTTACGAGCAGTACTTC. The chain combines TRBV27 with TRBJ2-7; D uncertain. This CDR3 has 14 amino acids. Germline V gene data show CDR1 as MNHEY and CDR2 as SMNVEV (reference sequence). Trimming removed 0 bases from V and 4 bases from J, with 10 bases in between.

This clonotype was counted between two and nine times. The J gene is TRBJ2-7, the V gene TRBV10-3; D is uncertain. Trimming removed 6 bases at V and 4 bases at J, with 7 bases between. The CDR3 spans 11 residues. Germline lookup yields CDR1 ENHRY and CDR2 SYGVKD. CDR3 sequence reads: CAIRAAYEQYF. The DNA of the CDR3 is TGTGCCATCAGAGCCGCGTACGAGCAGTACTTC.

Only a few counts were recorded for this clonotype. This rearrangement joins TRBV6-5 to TRBJ2-1; 8 bases agree with TRBD1. Germline V gene sequence: CDR1 MNHEY, CDR2 SVGAGI. The CDR3 spans 17 residues. Losses at the gene ends were 6 bases for V and 3 bases for J; bases not matched to a gene: 13. DNA of the CDR3: TGTGCCAGCAGGTACCACAGGGGGAGAAGTAGCTACAATGAGCAGTTCTTC. Translation: CASRYHRGRSSYNEQFF.

The chain combines TRBV7-2 with TRBJ1-1; 9 nucleotides align to TRBD1. The CDR3 has 13 amino acids. Unmatched junction bases numbered 6, after V lost 6 bases and J lost 7 bases. Germline V gives CDR1 SGHTA, CDR2 FQGNSA. The CDR3 loop is CASRVTGGDEAFF. The CDR3 bases are TGTGCCAGCAGGGTCACAGGGGGCGATGAAGCTTTCTTT.

The chain carries TRBV27 and TRBJ2-7, with a weak D call TRBD2 (6 bases). The J call may be incorrect, as the DNA end agrees better with TRBJ2-5. CDR3 size: 14 residues. In germline, CDR1 is MNHEY, CDR2 SMNVEV (reference sequence). The DNA for the CDR3 is TGTGCCAGCAGTTCCGGGCGGGATTTAGAGACCCAGTACTTC. It codes for CASSSGRDLETQYF.

The genes are TRBV20-1 and TRBJ2-3; TRBD1 is a possible D gene (5 bases). V was clipped by 3 bases and J by 5 bases, with 9 bases between them. The CDR3 is 12 amino acids. Germline assignment: CDR1 DFQATT and CDR2 SNEGSKA (reference sequence). The CDR3 coding sequence is TGCAGTGCTAGGCTCAGGGTAGATACGCAGTATTTT. Its translation is CSARLRVDTQYF.